This entry is about one T cell receptor beta chain. Antigen specificity is unknown. Germline trimming cut 6 bases from V and 8 bases from J; bases unmatched to any gene: 6. CDR3 length equals 13 residues. CDR1 WSHSY and CDR2 SAAADI come from the germline V gene. The data are from a study of cytomegalovirus exposure and HLA in healthy donors. Study results and caveats: Several of the most significant clusters appeared, in a later analysis, to be linked to common viral pathogens. A link between a missense DCLRE1C variant and TCR beta V- and J-gene trimming emerged from a later analysis. The study had only CMV serostatus as immune exposure information. In a later analysis, across HLA loci, associated TCR counts were highest for DRB1, lowest for HLA-C.

Primers included in the PCR were 60 Vbeta and 13 Jbeta primers. Assay: immunoSEQ multiplex PCR; the TCRdb copy retains only in-frame clones and omits some. There are 200,000 to 250,000 clones in the sample; around 80% occur only once, and 1.7% lies in the top ten. The chain links TRBV10-2 to TRBJ1-4, with TRBD1 matching over 7 bases. The clonotype was recovered from a man aged 50-59 years in good health and CMV-seronegative. Sequencing was done on a sample of PBMCs. Here the CDR3 DNA reads TGCGCCAGCAGAGGACAGGTCCTCGAAAAACTGTTTTTT. This translates into CASRGQVLEKLFF.